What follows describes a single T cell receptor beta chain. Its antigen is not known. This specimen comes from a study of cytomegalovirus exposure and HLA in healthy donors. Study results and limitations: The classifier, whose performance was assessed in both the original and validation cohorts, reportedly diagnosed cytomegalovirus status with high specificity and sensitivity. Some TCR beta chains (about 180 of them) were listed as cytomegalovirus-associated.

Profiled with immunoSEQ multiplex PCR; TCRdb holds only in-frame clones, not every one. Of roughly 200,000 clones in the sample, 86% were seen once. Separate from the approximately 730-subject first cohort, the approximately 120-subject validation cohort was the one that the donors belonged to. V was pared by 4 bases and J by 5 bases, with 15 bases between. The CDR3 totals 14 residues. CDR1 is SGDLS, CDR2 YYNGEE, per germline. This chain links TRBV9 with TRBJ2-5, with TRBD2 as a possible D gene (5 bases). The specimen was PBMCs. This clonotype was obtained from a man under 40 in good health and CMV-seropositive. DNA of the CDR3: TGTGCCAGCAGCCAATTCGGGAACGGGGAGACCCAGTACTTC. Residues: CASSQFGNGETQYF.